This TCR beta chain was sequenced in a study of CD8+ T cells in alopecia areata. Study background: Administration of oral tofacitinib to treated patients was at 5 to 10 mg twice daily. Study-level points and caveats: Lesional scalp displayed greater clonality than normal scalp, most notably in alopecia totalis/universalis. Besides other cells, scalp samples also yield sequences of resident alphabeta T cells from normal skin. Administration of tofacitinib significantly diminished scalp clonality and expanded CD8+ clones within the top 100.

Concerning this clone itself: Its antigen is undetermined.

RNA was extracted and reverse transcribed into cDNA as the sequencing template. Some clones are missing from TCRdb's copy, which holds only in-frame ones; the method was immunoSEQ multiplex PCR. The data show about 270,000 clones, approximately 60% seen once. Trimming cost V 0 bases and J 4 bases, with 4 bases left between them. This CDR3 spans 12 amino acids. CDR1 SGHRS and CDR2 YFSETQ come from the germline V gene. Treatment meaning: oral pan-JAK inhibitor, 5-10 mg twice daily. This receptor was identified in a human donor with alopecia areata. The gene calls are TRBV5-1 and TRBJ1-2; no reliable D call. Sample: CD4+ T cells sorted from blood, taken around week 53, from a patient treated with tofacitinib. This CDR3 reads CASSLDGYGYTF. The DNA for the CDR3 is TGCGCCAGCAGCTTGGACGGCTATGGCTACACCTTC. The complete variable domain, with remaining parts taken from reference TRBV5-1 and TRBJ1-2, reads KAGVTQTPRYLIKTRGQQVTLSCSPISGHRSVSWYQQTPGQGLQFLFEYFSETQRNKGNFPGRFSGRQFSNSRSEMNVSTLELGDSALYLCASSLDGYGYTFGSGTRLTVV.